The 21 T cell receptor beta chains listed next were all sequenced from one sample in a study of cytomegalovirus exposure and HLA in healthy donors. The primer mix had 60 Vbeta and 13 Jbeta primers. TCRdb keeps only in-frame clones here, not all; method: immunoSEQ multiplex PCR. The table records approximately 90,000 clones, 7.6% of them present only once. The sequencing sample was made of PBMCs. These receptors were collected from a man aged 50 to 60 in good health and CMV-seronegative.

V is TRBV19 and J is TRBJ2-7, with 8 bases fitting TRBD1. This CDR3 has 14 residues. Germline V CDR1 and CDR2: LNHDA, SQIVND (reference sequence). The V gene end was trimmed by 6 bases and the J gene end by 2 bases; junction bases not matched to a gene: 6. This chain's CDR3 is CASSPGQEPYEQYF. In DNA form, the CDR3 reads TGTGCCAGTAGCCCGGGACAGGAACCCTACGAGCAGTACTTC.

This clone has a handful of counts. The rearrangement uses TRBV13 and TRBJ1-2, with D perhaps matching TRBD1 (5 bases). There are 14 residues in the CDR3. Germline V gene lookup returns CDR1 PRHDT and CDR2 FYEKMQ (reference sequence). Trimming took off 4 bases at V and 5 bases at J, with 14 bases between the two ends. The CDR3 nucleotides read TGTGCCAGCAGCTCGCAGGGTTCCCCATATGGCTACACCTTC. Protein sequence: CASSSQGSPYGYTF.

In DNA form, the CDR3 reads TGCGCCAGCAGCTTGGATTTCAGGGCCTCTGGCTACACCTTC. This codes for CASSLDFRASGYTF. The gene calls are TRBV5-1 and TRBJ1-2; D is perhaps TRBD1 (5 bases). CDR1 is SGHRS, CDR2 YFSETQ, per germline. The CDR3 totals 14 residues. Trimming left V 0 bases short and J 7 bases short, with 13 bases between.

This clone was found a few times. The chain uses TRBV6-6 and TRBJ2-1; TRBD2 aligns across 7 bases. J gave up 8 bases and V 6 bases, and 10 bases lay outside the gene matches. The CDR3 sequence is 14 residues long. Germline values: CDR1 MNHNY, CDR2 SVGAGI (reference sequence). The CDR3 region has the DNA TGTGCCAGCAGCCCCACGGGGGGATCTGATGAGCAGTTCTTC. This encodes CASSPTGGSDEQFF.

The chain has TRBV5-1 and TRBJ1-4; D may be TRBD1 (6 bases). Trimming took off 4 bases at V and 5 bases at J, with 12 bases between the two ends. Per germline, CDR1 SGHRS and CDR2 YFSETQ. This CDR3 is built from 14 residues. The CDR3 region is CASSDTGPNEKLFF. As DNA, the CDR3 is TGCGCCAGCAGCGACACAGGGCCCAATGAAAAACTGTTTTTT.

The chain links TRBV19 to TRBJ2-1; the match to TRBD1 covers 8 bases. There are 15 residues in the CDR3. Germline CDR1 is LNHDA and CDR2 is SQIVND (reference sequence). With 6 bases clipped from V and 2 bases from J, the junction kept 6 bases outside the gene matches. The CDR3 here is CASRLDRDPYNEQFF. The CDR3 bases are TGTGCCAGTAGGTTGGACAGGGATCCCTACAATGAGCAGTTCTTC.

This chain links TRBV28 with TRBJ1-5; weak D call: TRBD1 (5 bases). From germline, CDR1 is MDHEN and CDR2 SYDVKM. There are 13 residues in the CDR3. V was cut by 7 bases and J by 6 bases, with 13 bases left in between. CDR3 sequence (DNA): TGTGCCAGCATTGCGGACAACGTTCAGCCCCAGCATTTT. Translating it yields CASIADNVQPQHF.

This clone has just a few counts. The chain carries TRBV4-1 and TRBJ2-2; possibly TRBD1 for D (5 bases). V was clipped by 1 base and J by 1 base, with 10 bases between them. CDR1 is MGHRA and CDR2 is YSYEKL in the germline V gene. This CDR3 spans 16 amino acids. The CDR3 loop reads CASSQATDLNTGELFF. The DNA of the CDR3 is TGCGCCAGCAGCCAAGCGACAGACCTGAACACCGGGGAGCTGTTTTTT.

V usage is TRBV6-1 and J usage is TRBJ2-7, with a weak D call TRBD2 (6 bases). Germline-derived CDR1 and CDR2 are MNHNS and SASEGT. The CDR3 runs to 13 residues. V was shortened by 7 bases and J by 4 bases, with 14 bases between the two germline ends. The CDR3 region has the DNA TGTGCCAGCACCGACGGAGGGGATTACGAGCAGTACTTC. It translates to CASTDGGDYEQYF.

The rearrangement joins TRBV5-6 to TRBJ2-6, with D possibly matching TRBD1 (6 bases). The CDR3 has 15 residues. Germline values: CDR1 SGHDT, CDR2 YYEEEE. Trimming took off 5 bases at V and 2 bases at J, with 11 bases between the two ends. The CDR3 region has the DNA TGTGCCAGCAGACTAAGGACAGCTGGGGCCAACGTCCTGACTTTC. Residues: CASRLRTAGANVLTF.

The chain combines TRBV28 with TRBJ2-5, with D possibly TRBD1 on 5 matching bases. Between the trimmed V and J ends, which lost 6 bases and 1 base, there was a span of 12 bases. The CDR3 totals 14 residues. Per the germline V gene, CDR1 is MDHEN and CDR2 is SYDVKM. DNA of the CDR3: TGTGCCAGCAGGCCAACAGGCCTCCAAGAGACCCAGTACTTC. Encoded protein: CASRPTGLQETQYF. Full variable domain (missing parts from reference TRBV28 and TRBJ2-5): DVKVTQSSRYLVKRTGEKVFLECVQDMDHENMFWYRQDPGLGLRLIYFSYDVKMKEKGDIPEGYSVSREKKERFSLILESASTNQTSMYLCASRPTGLQETQYFGPGTRLLVL.

There are a few counts of this clone. The V gene is TRBV19, the J gene TRBJ2-7, with 8 bases that match TRBD1. The ends lost 6 bases at V and 0 bases at J; junction bases unmatched: 4. From germline, CDR1 is LNHDA and CDR2 SQIVND (reference sequence). The CDR3 runs to 14 residues. The CDR3 region is CASSRQGSSYEQYF. The CDR3 nucleotides are TGTGCCAGTAGCCGACAGGGGAGCTCCTACGAGCAGTACTTC.

The rearrangement uses TRBV7-3 and TRBJ1-2; no clear D. The V end lost 5 bases, the J end lost 6 bases, and 13 bases lay between the germline ends. This CDR3 contains 13 residues. In germline, CDR1 is SGHTA, CDR2 FQGTGA. CDR3 loop: CASSPGPGNGYTF. The CDR3 nucleotides read TGTGCCAGCAGCCCTGGACCGGGGAATGGCTACACCTTC.

The table lists this clone with a few counts. The V gene is TRBV6-6, the J gene TRBJ2-1; D is perhaps TRBD1 (6 bases). V lost 6 bases to trimming and J lost 8 bases, with 14 bases between them. The CDR3 runs to 13 residues. Germline values: CDR1 MNHNY, CDR2 SVGAGI (reference sequence). The CDR3 DNA reads as TGTGCCAGCAGACCACAGGGCGTTGATGAGCAGTTCTTC. It encodes CASRPQGVDEQFF.

This chain joins TRBV19 and TRBJ2-3; the match to TRBD2 covers 11 bases. Trimming at V came to 6 bases and at J to 5 bases, leaving 7 bases not matched to a gene. The CDR3 is 15 residues long. CDR1 LNHDA and CDR2 SQIVND come from the germline V gene (reference sequence). The CDR3 nucleotides are TGTGCCAGTAGCACAACCGGGACTAGCGGAGATACGCAGTATTTT. Translation gives CASSTTGTSGDTQYF.

This clone was counted a few times. The chain is built from TRBV9 and TRBJ2-3; the match to TRBD2 covers 8 bases. Germline lookup yields CDR1 SGDLS and CDR2 YYNGEE. This CDR3 spans 14 amino acids. The trim removed 6 bases at V and 4 bases at J, leaving 7 bases unmatched. CDR3 sequence reads: CASTFSGNPDTQYF. The CDR3 bases are TGTGCCAGCACGTTTAGCGGGAACCCAGATACGCAGTATTTT.

This chain connects TRBV9 to TRBJ2-3; 7 bases match TRBD2. The V gene end was trimmed by 0 bases and the J gene end by 0 bases; junction bases not matched to a gene: 4. This CDR3 has 16 residues. Germline CDR1 reads SGDLS; CDR2 reads YYNGEE. CDR3 in amino acids: CASSVGSGASTDTQYF. As DNA, the CDR3 is TGTGCCAGCAGCGTAGGGAGCGGGGCCAGCACAGATACGCAGTATTTT. Using reference TRBV9 and TRBJ2-3 for the parts outside the CDR3, the full variable domain is DSGVTQTPKHLITATGQRVTLRCSPRSGDLSVYWYQQSLDQGLQFLIQYYNGEERAKGNILERFSAQQFPDLHSELNLSSLELGDSALYFCASSVGSGASTDTQYFGPGTRLTVL.

The V and J genes are TRBV11-2 and TRBJ2-7; D is perhaps TRBD1 (5 bases). V lost 8 bases and J 3 bases, leaving 8 bases between the germline ends. Germline V gene sequence: CDR1 SGHAT, CDR2 FQNNGV. The CDR3 totals 11 residues. The CDR3 DNA reads as TGTGCCAGCGGCGACAGCTACGAGCAGTACTTC. Its translation: CASGDSYEQYF.

V usage is TRBV19 and J usage is TRBJ2-1; D not resolved. The CDR3 spans 12 residues. V was clipped by 5 bases and J by 8 bases, with 10 bases between them. Germline CDR1 reads LNHDA; CDR2 reads SQIVND (reference sequence). CDR3 DNA sequence: TGTGCCAGTAGTCCGGGTCGGGATGAGCAGTTCTTC. Its translation: CASSPGRDEQFF.

The V call is TRBV18, the J call TRBJ1-4, with TRBD1 identical over 10 bases. Germline assignment: CDR1 KGHSH and CDR2 LQKENI. CDR3 length: 14 residues. The junction had 3 bases not matched to a gene; V was cut back by 3 bases and J by 8 bases. The CDR3 DNA is TGTGCCAGCTCACCCGACAGGGGGCTCGAAAAACTGTTTTTT. It codes for CASSPDRGLEKLFF.

The sample holds a few counts of this clone. The V gene is TRBV19, the J gene TRBJ2-7; 9 bases line up with TRBD1. Germline values: CDR1 LNHDA, CDR2 SQIVND (reference sequence). The length of the CDR3 is 14 residues. V shed 7 bases and J 5 bases; nucleotides not matched to a gene: 9. The CDR3 spells CASNQPGQGNEQYF. CDR3 coding DNA: TGTGCCAGTAACCAACCGGGACAGGGTAACGAGCAGTACTTC.